This is a list of T cell receptor beta chains from one sample in a study of identical twins. In TCRdb, the 5' RACE reads were re-called with MiXCR into one record per CDR3 protein. The repertoire holds under 900,000 distinct CDR3 sequences, with over 9% as singletons. These data also formed part of another study, on yellow fever vaccine responses in identical twins.

The source material was PBMCs. Receptor source: a woman under 30 in good health. Both conserved end residues are part of each CDR3. The D gene is left open where the match is weak. Not all rows give a size; the values are once, few, many and, for expanded clones, a class.

V,D,J,size,CDR3,DNA
TRBV7-8,.,TRBJ2-3,.,CASSRAGELDTQYF,TGTGCCAGCAGCCGTGCAGGGGAACTGGATACGCAGTATTTT
TRBV5-1,TRBD2,TRBJ2-1,.,CASSRDLTSGGTSSYNEQFF,TGCGCCAGCAGCAGAGATCTTACTAGCGGGGGAACTAGCTCCTACAATGAGCAGTTCTTC
TRBV7-3,.,TRBJ1-3,many,CASSSNGNTIYF,TGTGCCAGCAGCTCCAATGGAAACACCATATATTTT
TRBV6-5,.,TRBJ1-1,.,CASSYYRGTEAFF,TGTGCCAGCAGTTACTACAGAGGCACTGAAGCTTTCTTT
TRBV2,.,TRBJ2-1,.,CATPRDQFPNEQFF,TGTGCCACCCCGAGGGACCAATTCCCCAATGAGCAGTTCTTC
TRBV11-2,.,TRBJ1-5,many,CASSPAGGYQHF,TGTGCCAGCAGCCCCGCCGGGGGGTACCAGCATTTT
TRBV10-2,.,TRBJ2-2,few,CASSHPKTNANTGELFF,TGCGCCAGCAGTCATCCTAAGACGAACGCGAACACCGGGGAGCTGTTTTTT
TRBV29-1,.,TRBJ1-1,many,CSVEVGAFF,TGCAGCGTTGAAGTGGGGGCTTTCTTT
TRBV12-3/TRBV12-4,TRBD2,TRBJ2-3,few,CASRPRTSGVTDTQYF,TGTGCCAGCAGACCCCGGACTAGCGGAGTCACAGATACGCAGTATTTT
TRBV5-1,.,TRBJ2-3,many,CASSGLTANTDTQYF,TGCGCCAGCAGCGGCCTGACAGCCAACACAGATACGCAGTATTTT
TRBV9,.,TRBJ1-6,.,CASSVGGSNSPLHF,TGTGCCAGCAGCGTAGGGGGCAGTAATTCACCCCTCCACTTT
TRBV21-1,.,TRBJ1-6,.,CASSKINSPLHF,TGTGCCAGCAGCAAAATTAATTCACCCCTCCACTTT
TRBV5-6,.,TRBJ2-1,.,CASSLYWAVYNEQFF,TGTGCCAGCAGCTTGTATTGGGCAGTCTACAATGAGCAGTTCTTC
TRBV5-4,.,TRBJ2-3,few,CASSLGGASGTDTQYF,TGTGCCAGCAGCTTGGGGGGGGCTAGCGGCACAGATACGCAGTATTTT
TRBV12-3/TRBV12-4,TRBD2,TRBJ2-1,many,CASSLGGGAREQFF,TGTGCCAGCAGTTTAGGCGGGGGGGCCCGAGAGCAGTTCTTC
TRBV10-3,.,TRBJ1-1,.,CAISDPREGAFF,TGTGCCATCAGTGACCCCAGGGAAGGAGCTTTCTTT
TRBV2,TRBD1,TRBJ2-7,.,CASSDEGQGEYEQYF,TGTGCCAGCAGTGATGAGGGACAGGGAGAATACGAGCAGTACTTC
TRBV5-1,TRBD1,TRBJ2-1,.,CASSSGQGENEQFF,TGCGCCAGCAGCTCAGGACAGGGGGAGAATGAGCAGTTCTTC
TRBV7-9,TRBD1,TRBJ1-1,.,CASSPTTKQGAAWSFF,TGTGCCAGCAGCCCTACTACGAAACAGGGGGCCGCATGGTCTTTCTTT
TRBV3-1,.,TRBJ1-5,many,CASSLGLGGNQPQHF,TGTGCCAGCAGTTTGGGGCTCGGGGGCAATCAGCCCCAGCATTTT
TRBV14,.,TRBJ1-2,.,CASSPGTSGYTF,TGTGCCAGCAGCCCGGGTACGAGCGGCTACACCTTC
TRBV20-1,TRBD2,TRBJ2-1,.,CSARDERGANNEQFF,TGCAGTGCTAGAGACGAGCGGGGGGCGAACAATGAGCAGTTCTTC
TRBV6-1,TRBD2,TRBJ2-3,few,CASNNVAGVGTQYF,TGTGCCAGCAACAACGTGGCGGGGGTGGGTACGCAGTATTTT
TRBV5-1,TRBD2,TRBJ2-1,few,CASSLAGELNEQFF,TGCGCCAGCAGCTTAGCGGGAGAATTGAATGAGCAGTTCTTC
TRBV10-3,.,TRBJ2-7,.,CAISEGPYEQYF,TGTGCCATCAGTGAGGGGCCCTACGAGCAGTACTTC
TRBV5-6,TRBD2,TRBJ2-1,.,CASSSSRLAGLKVDEQFF,TGTGCCAGCAGCTCATCCAGACTAGCGGGACTAAAGGTGGATGAGCAGTTCTTC
TRBV12-3/TRBV12-4,.,TRBJ2-5,.,CASSITQGLETQYF,TGTGCCAGCAGCATCACTCAGGGACTCGAGACCCAGTACTTC
TRBV6-5,.,TRBJ1-1,few,CASTGFTEAFF,TGTGCCAGCACGGGGTTTACTGAAGCTTTCTTT
TRBV6-5,.,TRBJ2-7,.,CASSWGSGDSNYEQYF,TGTGCCAGCAGTTGGGGATCCGGGGACTCCAACTACGAGCAGTACTTC
TRBV7-6,TRBD2,TRBJ2-5,.,CASSIQRGGSETQYF,TGTGCCAGCAGCATCCAGCGGGGGGGCTCAGAGACCCAGTACTTC
TRBV3-1,.,TRBJ1-2,.,CASSLRGDDGYTF,TGTGCCAGCAGCCTTCGAGGAGACGATGGCTACACCTTC
TRBV11-3,.,TRBJ2-5,.,CASSFHSGSETQYF,TGTGCCAGCAGCTTTCATTCTGGGTCGGAGACCCAGTACTTC
TRBV29-1,.,TRBJ2-7,many,CSVCPSGLYEQYF,TGCAGCGTTTGTCCATCGGGACTTTACGAGCAGTACTTC
TRBV14,.,TRBJ2-2,.,CASSQVGYHTGELFF,TGTGCCAGCAGCCAAGTAGGATACCACACCGGGGAGCTGTTTTTT
TRBV2,.,TRBJ2-1,.,CASSEGTSPGNEQFF,TGTGCCAGCAGTGAGGGAACTAGTCCGGGAAATGAGCAGTTCTTC
TRBV29-1,.,TRBJ1-4,.,CSVEVFGRGELFF,TGCAGCGTTGAAGTTTTTGGCCGGGGGGAACTGTTTTTT
TRBV6-5,.,TRBJ1-1,few,CASSYGGKNTEAFF,TGTGCCAGCAGTTACGGTGGCAAGAACACTGAAGCTTTCTTT
TRBV13,.,TRBJ1-6,many,CASSLVPFGDSPLHF,TGTGCCAGCAGCTTAGTTCCCTTTGGGGATTCACCCCTCCACTTT
TRBV27,.,TRBJ2-7,few,CASSLGPRGEQYF,TGTGCCAGCAGTCTCGGGCCACGAGGAGAGCAGTACTTC
TRBV7-7,TRBD2,TRBJ2-5,.,CASSLAGHQETQYF,TGTGCCAGCAGCCTAGCGGGGCACCAAGAGACCCAGTACTTC
TRBV5-6,.,TRBJ1-1,few,CASSLKGARAFF,TGTGCCAGCAGCTTGAAAGGGGCGCGGGCTTTCTTT
TRBV29-1,.,TRBJ1-5,.,CSVRTAGNQPQHF,TGCAGCGTTCGGACAGCCGGCAATCAGCCCCAGCATTTT
TRBV7-9,TRBD2,TRBJ2-3,.,CASSLSAGGLTDTQYF,TGTGCCAGCAGCTTATCTGCGGGAGGCCTCACAGATACGCAGTATTTT
TRBV15,.,TRBJ2-7,few,CATSRDSADYEQYF,TGTGCCACCAGCAGAGATTCTGCGGACTACGAGCAGTACTTC
TRBV29-1,.,TRBJ2-6,few,CSVDYPGANVLTF,TGCAGCGTTGACTACCCTGGGGCCAACGTCCTGACTTTC
TRBV20-1,TRBD1,TRBJ2-1,few,CGGQGGSSWNEQFF,TGCGGGGGACAGGGAGGCTCCTCCTGGAATGAGCAGTTCTTC
TRBV7-8,.,TRBJ2-3,.,CASSLFPGSIRSDTQYF,TGTGCCAGCAGCTTATTTCCCGGGAGTATTAGGTCAGATACGCAGTATTTT
TRBV5-1,.,TRBJ1-1,few,CASSLETNEKDTEAFF,TGCGCCAGCAGCTTGGAGACAAATGAAAAGGACACTGAAGCTTTCTTT
TRBV7-9,TRBD1,TRBJ1-6,few,CASSSPQGWDSPLHF,TGTGCCAGCAGCTCGCCACAGGGGTGGGATTCACCCCTCCACTTT